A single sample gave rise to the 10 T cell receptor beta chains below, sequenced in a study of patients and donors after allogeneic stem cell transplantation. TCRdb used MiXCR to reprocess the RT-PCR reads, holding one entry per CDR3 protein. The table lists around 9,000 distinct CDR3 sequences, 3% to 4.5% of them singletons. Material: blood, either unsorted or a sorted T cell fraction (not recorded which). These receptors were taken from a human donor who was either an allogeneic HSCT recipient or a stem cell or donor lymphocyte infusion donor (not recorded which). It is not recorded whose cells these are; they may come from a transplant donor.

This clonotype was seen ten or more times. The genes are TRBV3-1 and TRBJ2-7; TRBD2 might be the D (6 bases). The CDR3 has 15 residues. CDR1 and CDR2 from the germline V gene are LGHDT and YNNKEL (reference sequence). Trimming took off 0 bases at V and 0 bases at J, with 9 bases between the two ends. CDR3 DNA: TGTGCCAGCAGCCAAGAGGCGGGGTACTCCTACGAGCAGTACTTC. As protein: CASSQEAGYSYEQYF.

The CDR3 sequence: CASSLPGLLSGNTIYF. CDR3 DNA: TGTGCCAGCAGCCTCCCGGGCCTTCTCTCTGGAAACACCATATATTTT. The chain couples TRBV3-1 to TRBJ1-3; D is unclear. V was shortened by 4 bases and J by 0 bases, with 13 bases between the two germline ends. This CDR3 is 16 amino acids long. In germline, CDR1 is LGHDT, CDR2 YNNKEL (reference sequence).

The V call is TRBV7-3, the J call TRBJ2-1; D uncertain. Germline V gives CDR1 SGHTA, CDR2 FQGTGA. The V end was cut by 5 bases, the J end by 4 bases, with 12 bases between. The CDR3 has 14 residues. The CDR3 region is CASSPVDLYNEQFF. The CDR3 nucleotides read TGTGCCAGCAGCCCCGTCGACCTGTACAATGAGCAGTTCTTC.

The CDR3, as DNA: TGTGCCAGCAGTTTGGCAGGGGTCGGGAACACTGAAGCTTTCTTT. This encodes CASSLAGVGNTEAFF. This chain uses TRBV28 with TRBJ1-1; the D gene is possibly TRBD1 (6 bases). Germline V gene data show CDR1 as MDHEN and CDR2 as SYDVKM. V lost 3 bases and J 1 base, leaving 12 bases between the germline ends. The CDR3 spans 15 residues.

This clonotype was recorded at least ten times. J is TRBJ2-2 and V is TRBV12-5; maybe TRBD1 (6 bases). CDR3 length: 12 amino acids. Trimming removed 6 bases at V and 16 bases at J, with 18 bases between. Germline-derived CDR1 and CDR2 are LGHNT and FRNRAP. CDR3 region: CASGKDSYRWFF. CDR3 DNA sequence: TGTGCTAGTGGAAAGGACAGTTACCGTTGGTTTTTT.

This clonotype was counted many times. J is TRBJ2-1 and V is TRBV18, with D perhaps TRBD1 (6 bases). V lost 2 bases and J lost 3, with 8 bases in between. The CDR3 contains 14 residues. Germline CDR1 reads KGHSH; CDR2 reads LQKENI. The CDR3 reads CASSPDRFYNEQFF. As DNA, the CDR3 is TGTGCCAGCTCACCAGACAGGTTCTACAATGAGCAGTTCTTC.

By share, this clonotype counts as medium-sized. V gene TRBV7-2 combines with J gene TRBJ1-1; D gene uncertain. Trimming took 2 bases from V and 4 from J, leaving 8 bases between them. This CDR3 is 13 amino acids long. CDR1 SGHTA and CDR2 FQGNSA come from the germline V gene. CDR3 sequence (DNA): TGTGCCAGCAGCTTAACATGGGGCACTGAAGCTTTCTTT. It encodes CASSLTWGTEAFF.

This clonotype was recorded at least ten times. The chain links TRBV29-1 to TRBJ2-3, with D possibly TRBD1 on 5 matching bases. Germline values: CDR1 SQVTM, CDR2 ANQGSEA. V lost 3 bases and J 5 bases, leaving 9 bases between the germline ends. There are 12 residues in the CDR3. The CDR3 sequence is CSVDSGLDTQYF. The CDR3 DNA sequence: TGCAGCGTTGACTCAGGGTTAGATACGCAGTATTTT.

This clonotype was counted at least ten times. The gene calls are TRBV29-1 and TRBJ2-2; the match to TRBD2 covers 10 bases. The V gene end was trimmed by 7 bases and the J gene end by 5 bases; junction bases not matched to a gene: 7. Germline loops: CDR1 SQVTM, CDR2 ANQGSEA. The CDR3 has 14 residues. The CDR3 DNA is TGCAGCGCATACCCTAGCGGGAGAACCGGGGAGCTGTTTTTT. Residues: CSAYPSGRTGELFF.

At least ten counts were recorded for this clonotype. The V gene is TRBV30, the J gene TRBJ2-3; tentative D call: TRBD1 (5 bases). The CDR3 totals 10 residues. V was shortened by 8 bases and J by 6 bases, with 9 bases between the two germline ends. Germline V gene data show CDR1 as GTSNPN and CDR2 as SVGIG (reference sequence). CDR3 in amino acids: CAGDSDTQYF. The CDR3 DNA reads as TGTGCCGGTGACAGCGATACGCAGTATTTT.